This T cell receptor beta chain was documented in a study of T-cell reconstitution after alpha-beta-depleted transplantation in children (dated by TCRdb to 2015 to 2016). With respect to the entire study: Using TCR repertoire profiling, the study quantitatively followed how T-cell immune reconstitution unfolded in children after TCRalphabeta/CD19-depleted allogeneic hematopoietic cell transplantation.

Trimming accounts for 3 bases at V and 2 bases at J, while the number of junction bases matched to no gene is 1. For CDR1 and CDR2, the germline V gene (reference sequence) lists LGHDT and YNNKEL. Including the terminal cysteine and phenylalanine, the CDR3 comprises 14 residues. Solely the CDR3 DNA is kept, with 42 bases framed from the first base. The library came from PCR. TCRdb records Illumina HiSeq 2500 as the sequencer. To normalize quantification of the TCRbeta repertoire, the TCR libraries were built with molecular barcoding that relied on unique molecular identifiers. The public reads were reprocessed in TCRdb via fastp at Q25 and MiXCR, keeping in-frame beta chains. Rows with a matching CDR3 protein are joined into one entry that keeps the most common DNA and genes. The table for this sample lists about 400,000 distinct CDR3 sequences; 13% of them were counted only once. The ten most abundant clones make up around 4% of the sample.

This clonotype has ten or more counts. The antigen this receptor binds is unknown. No quality values exist for individual bases; no much larger clone is one base distant. The rearrangement joined TRBV3-1 to TRBJ1-3; a stretch of 7 junction bases matches TRBD1. The sequence was collected from a human donor who donated a stem cell graft to a child with Fanconi anemia. Sequenced here: PBMCs, sampled from the stem cell graft. The base sequence is TGTGCCAGCAGCCAGACAGGGCCTGGAAACACCATATATTTT. This gives the protein CASSQTGPGNTIYF.